Sequencing of this T cell receptor beta chain was carried out in a study of early T cells in non-severe SARS-CoV-2 infection. Whole-study context: Sequenced material consisted of bulk RNA (from unsorted whole blood), and chains were unpaired. Study outcomes and limitations: Using VDJdb, the matching emphasized anti-spike CD8 responses while missing private and CD4 specificities.

Individual cDNA molecules were tagged with unique molecular identifiers. Using its own MiXCR run on the 5' RACE reads, TCRdb lists one record per CDR3 protein. Of 100,000 or so distinct CDR3 sequences listed, about 15% are singletons. This clonotype was recorded at least ten times. Antigen: not known. This receptor was taken from an adult who was a healthcare worker with PCR-confirmed SARS-CoV-2 infection or an uninfected control (not recorded which). This sample comprised whole blood, obtained at baseline.

The CDR3 DNA sequence: TGTGCCAGCATAGCGGGGACGGATAATTCACCCCTCCACTTT. Translated: CASIAGTDNSPLHF. This chain joins TRBV25-1 and TRBJ1-6, with D possibly matching TRBD1 (5 bases). Germline V CDR1 and CDR2: MGHDK, SYGVNS. Trimming removed 7 bases at V and 5 bases at J, with 12 bases between. The CDR3 is 14 amino acids.